The TCR beta chain under discussion was sequenced for a study of blood T cell repertoires in COVID-19. Overall study: Researchers got acute and convalescent COVID-19 samples from the United States, Italy and Spain. The cDNA or gDNA used as material had been derived from T cells, B-cell-depleted T cells, or PBMCs.

This CDR3 comprises 15 residues. CDR1 and CDR2 (germline): LNHDA, SQIVND (reference sequence). V lost 7 bases to trimming and J lost 3 bases; unmatched junction nucleotides: 9. As processed by the authors: Counts of nucleated cells, estimated from reference gene primer amplification, were obtained. Method: immunoSEQ multiplex PCR; TCRdb's copy keeps in-frame clones and lacks some. V and J calls and clone size are as listed in that table; D and trimming were resolved from the DNA. The sample has around 110,000 clones, more than 75% seen once. The V gene is TRBV19, the J gene TRBJ1-5, with 7 bases that match TRBD1. The sequencing input was peripheral blood. The TCR originated in a man between 35 and 55 years old with acute or convalescent COVID-19. The CDR3 bases are TGTGCCAGTACCTCCGGGGACAGTCTCAATCAGCCCCAGCATTTT. The encoded protein is CASTSGDSLNQPQHF.